This T cell receptor beta chain was recovered during a study of cytomegalovirus exposure and HLA in healthy donors. CDR3 length equals 12 residues. CDR1 is SQVTM, CDR2 ANQGSEA, per germline. V lost 7 bases and J 2 bases, leaving 11 bases between the germline ends. The PCR had 60 Vbeta and 13 Jbeta primers. Using immunoSEQ multiplex PCR, the repertoire was profiled, and TCRdb retains in-frame clones only, with some absent. The sample lists 55,000 to 75,000 clones; about 68% were seen once. Sequencing was done on a sample of PBMCs. The source is a woman aged 25 to 45 in good health and CMV-seropositive. The chain carries TRBV29-1 and TRBJ2-5, with a possible D match to TRBD2 (6 bases). The CDR3 region is CSGGTSQETQYF. Here the CDR3 DNA reads TGCAGCGGTGGGACTTCACAAGAGACCCAGTACTTC.